This TCR beta chain was identified during a study of blood T cell repertoires in COVID-19. The data were produced by immunoSEQ multiplex PCR, yet TCRdb's version contains in-frame clones alone and is incomplete. The sample contains nearly 95,000 clones, roughly 80% of which appear only once. Germline CDR1 and CDR2: SEHNR and FQNEAQ (reference sequence). CDR3 length: 15 amino acids. Trimming removed 4 bases from V and 6 bases from J; junction bases left unmatched: 6. The sequenced sample was peripheral blood. The sequence was obtained from a human donor in a cohort sampled during active COVID-19. This sequence joins TRBV7-9 and TRBJ1-1; 12 bases align to TRBD1. The DNA for the CDR3 is TGTGCCAGCAGCTCGGGACAGGGGGCGTACGCTGAAGCTTTCTTT. Encoded protein: CASSSGQGAYAEAFF.